A single sample is the source of the 20 T cell receptor beta chains below, sequenced in a study of beta chain features in type 1 diabetes. The sequenced template was cDNA made from the entire isolated RNA. Repertoires were generated with immunoSEQ multiplex PCR, while TCRdb's copy carries only in-frame clones and drops some. The data show around 160,000 clones, 8% to 9.5% seen once. Findings and limits, study-wide: Among all four CD4+ subsets, Type 1 diabetes patients had TCRB CDR3s that were moderately but significantly shorter.

No antigen has been identified for these receptors. Material for sequencing was central memory CD4+ T cells from blood. The receptors were sampled from a woman between 18 and 29 years old with type 1 diabetes.

The gene calls are TRBV5-4 and TRBJ1-2, with 7 bases aligning to TRBD1. The V segment lost 2 bases and the J segment 11 bases; nucleotides outside the gene matches: 12. The CDR3 has 14 residues. Germline CDR1 is SGHNT and CDR2 is YYREEE (reference sequence). CDR3 loop: CASSFGTAPTRYTF. CDR3 coding DNA: TGTGCCAGCAGCTTTGGGACAGCCCCTACTCGATACACCTTC.

The CDR3 nucleotides are TGCGCCAGCAGCCATGGGACAAGGGAAACCTACGAGCAGTACTTC. Amino acid sequence: CASSHGTRETYEQYF. This chain links TRBV5-1 with TRBJ2-7, with D tentatively TRBD1 (6 bases). CDR1 is SGHRS and CDR2 is YFSETQ in the germline V gene. V was clipped by 4 bases and J by 2 bases, with 16 bases between them. The CDR3 extends over 15 amino acids.

Remarks on this clone: Germline is not matched at one junction end, which may reflect a read error. This chain connects TRBV7-7 to TRBJ2-3; 8 bases are shared with TRBD2. Per the germline V gene, CDR1 is SSHAT and CDR2 is FNYEAQ (reference sequence). The CDR3 spans 15 residues. CDR3 region: CASSSSSGRGDTQYF. The CDR3 DNA follows: TGTGCTAGCAGCTCTTCTAGCGGGCGGGGTGATACGCAGTATTTT.

This clone occurred once. The chain carries TRBV18 and TRBJ2-1; 12 bases align to TRBD2. The CDR3 totals 17 residues. With 2 bases clipped from V and 7 bases from J, the junction kept 9 bases outside the gene matches. Looked up from germline, CDR1 is KGHSH and CDR2 is LQKENI. The CDR3 reads CASSPIGSSGRANEQFF. The CDR3, as DNA: TGTGCCAGCTCACCAATAGGTTCTAGCGGGAGGGCTAATGAGCAGTTCTTC. The whole variable domain, filled in from reference TRBV18 and TRBJ2-1, reads NAGVMQNPRHLVRRRGQEARLRCSPMKGHSHVYWYRQLPEEGLKFMVYLQKENIIDESGMPKERFSAEFPKEGPSILRIQQVVRGDSAAYFCASSPIGSSGRANEQFFGPGTRLTVL.

This clone has a handful of counts. The chain joins TRBV6-1 to TRBJ2-7, with 8 bases lining up with TRBD1. Per germline, CDR1 MNHNS and CDR2 SASEGT. V dropped 5 bases and J dropped 2; count of bases not matched to a gene: 5. This CDR3 spans 14 amino acids. In DNA, the CDR3 is TGTGCCAGCAGTATAGACAGGGGACCCTACGAGCAGTACTTC. It translates to CASSIDRGPYEQYF.

This clone was counted only a few times. The V gene is TRBV29-1, the J gene TRBJ2-7; 9 bases match TRBD1. This CDR3 region has 12 residues. Germline V gene lookup returns CDR1 SQVTM and CDR2 ANQGSEA. V trimming: 7 bases; J trimming: 2 bases; junction bases outside the gene matches: 3. The CDR3 region is CSAGQGTYEQYF. The CDR3 DNA follows: TGCAGCGCAGGACAGGGGACCTACGAGCAGTACTTC.

The genes are TRBV10-2 and TRBJ2-7; 8 nucleotides agree with TRBD2. V dropped 6 bases and J dropped 3; count of bases not matched to a gene: 4. The germline V gene encodes CDR1 WSHSY and CDR2 SAAADI. The CDR3 has 13 amino acids. CDR3 sequence: CASRQAGVYEQYF. CDR3 nucleotides: TGCGCCAGCAGGCAAGCGGGAGTCTACGAGCAGTACTTC.

The CDR3 DNA reads TGTGCCAGCAGTACCGGACTAGCGGGATCCCCTAGCACAGATACGCAGTATTTT. This encodes CASSTGLAGSPSTDTQYF. V usage is TRBV11-2 and J usage is TRBJ2-3, with 12 positions matching TRBD2. CDR3 size: 18 residues. Germline V gives CDR1 SGHAT, CDR2 FQNNGV. Unmatched junction bases numbered 10, after V lost 6 bases and J lost 0 bases.

The rearrangement links TRBV27 to TRBJ2-7, with 9 bases identical to TRBD1. Germline V gene lookup returns CDR1 MNHEY and CDR2 SMNVEV (reference sequence). CDR3 length: 14 amino acids. The trim removed 6 bases at V and 5 bases at J, leaving 8 bases unmatched. In nucleotides, the CDR3 is TGTGCCAGCAGCCAAAACAGGGGGCGAGACGAGCAGTACTTC. Translating gives CASSQNRGRDEQYF.

The chain links TRBV7-2 to TRBJ1-2, with D possibly matching TRBD1 (6 bases). CDR3 length equals 13 residues. Germline values: CDR1 SGHTA, CDR2 FQGNSA. The ends were cut back, 6 bases at V and 1 base at J, with 9 bases in the middle. CDR3 in amino acids: CASRGADNYGYTF. Written as DNA, the CDR3 is TGTGCCAGCAGGGGGGCGGATAACTATGGCTACACCTTC. Full variable domain (remainder filled in from reference TRBV7-2 and TRBJ1-2): GAGVSQSPSNKVTEKGKDVELRCDPISGHTALYWYRQSLGQGLEFLIYFQGNSAPDKSGLPSDRFSAERTGGSVSTLTIQRTQQEDSAVYLCASRGADNYGYTFGSGTRLTVV.

The genes are TRBV19 and TRBJ2-7; 10 bases are shared with TRBD1. The CDR3 sequence is 14 residues long. V lost 6 bases to trimming and J lost 4 bases; unmatched junction nucleotides: 6. Germline values: CDR1 LNHDA, CDR2 SQIVND (reference sequence). CDR3 DNA sequence: TGTGCCAGTAGCTCCCGGGACAGGGGTTACGAGCAGTACTTC. Translated: CASSSRDRGYEQYF.

The chain carries TRBV4-2 and TRBJ1-2; no reliable D call. Trimming cost V 1 base and J 3 bases, with 9 bases left between them. The germline V gene has CDR1 LGHNA and CDR2 YNFKEQ. CDR3 length equals 14 residues. The CDR3, as DNA: TGTGCCAGCAGCCAAGTAAAGACTTACTATGGCTACACCTTC. It translates to CASSQVKTYYGYTF.

This clone was detected a few times. The CDR3, as DNA: TGTGCCAGCAGCGTAGGCTACAGGGATGAGCAGTTCTTC. It translates to CASSVGYRDEQFF. The chain employs TRBV9 and TRBJ2-1, with TRBD1 as a possible D gene (6 bases). Germline V lookup: CDR1 SGDLS, CDR2 YYNGEE. The CDR3 has 13 amino acids. V lost 0 bases and J 8 bases, leaving 9 bases between the germline ends.

This clone appeared a few times. The J gene is TRBJ2-5, the V gene TRBV4-1, with 8 positions matching TRBD2. Trimming cost V 0 bases and J 5 bases; bases outside gene matches: 8. The germline V gene has CDR1 MGHRA and CDR2 YSYEKL. There are 16 residues in the CDR3. The CDR3 DNA sequence: TGCGCCAGCAGCCAAGACCCAGCGGGCGGGGGGGAGACCCAGTACTTC. Translated, it gives CASSQDPAGGGETQYF.

This clone was counted a few times. V and J are TRBV4-3 and TRBJ1-2; D unclear. Germline CDR1 and CDR2: LGHNA and YSLEER. Trimming pared 1 base from V and 0 bases from J, leaving 12 bases between. The CDR3 loop spans 16 amino acids. The CDR3 region has the DNA TGCGCCAGCAGCCAAGCCTCGGCGGGGTCTAACTATGGCTACACCTTC. As protein: CASSQASAGSNYGYTF.

This clone was seen a few times. The J gene is TRBJ2-5, the V gene TRBV15; D is ambiguous. V was clipped by 6 bases and J by 5 bases, with 13 bases between them. The CDR3 loop spans 13 amino acids. Looked up from germline, CDR1 is LNHNV and CDR2 is YYDKDF (reference sequence). As DNA, the CDR3 is TGTGCCACCAGTCCCAATTCCATGGAGACCCAGTACTTC. This encodes CATSPNSMETQYF.

V gene TRBV25-1 combines with J gene TRBJ1-4, with 9 nucleotides matching TRBD1. The CDR3 is made up of 15 amino acids. V was clipped by 3 bases and J by 6 bases; unmatched bases: 5. Germline CDR1 is MGHDK and CDR2 is SYGVNS. The CDR3 DNA sequence: TGTGCCAGCAGTGACCCGGGACAGGGTCATGAAAAACTGTTTTTT. It codes for CASSDPGQGHEKLFF.

V is TRBV5-1 and J is TRBJ1-2; 8 bases map to TRBD1. Germline V gene lookup returns CDR1 SGHRS and CDR2 YFSETQ. The CDR3 length is 15 residues. Trimming took 4 bases from V and 2 from J; bases not matched to a gene: 7. The CDR3 coding sequence is TGCGCCAGCAGCCTAAGGACAGGGCAGAACTATGGCTACACCTTC. Its protein product is CASSLRTGQNYGYTF.

This chain connects TRBV6-5 to TRBJ2-5, with D possibly matching TRBD2 (6 bases). The CDR3 sequence is 13 residues long. The V gene lost 10 bases and the J gene lost 5 bases, with 17 bases spanning the gap. Germline CDR1 MNHEY, CDR2 SVGAGI. The CDR3 region is CAIKRLGGETQYF. The CDR3 nucleotides read TGTGCCATCAAGAGACTAGGAGGGGAGACCCAGTACTTC.

The gene calls are TRBV11-2 and TRBJ2-5, with D tentatively TRBD2 (5 bases). CDR3 size: 15 residues. Germline V gene data show CDR1 as SGHAT and CDR2 as FQNNGV. Between the trimmed V and J ends, which lost 5 bases and 5 bases, there was a span of 18 bases. CDR3 residues: CASSKEGGKGETQYF. The CDR3 region has the DNA TGTGCCAGCAGCAAAGAGGGTGGGAAAGGGGAGACCCAGTACTTC.